The clone carrying this TCR beta chain has just a few counts. The antigen is not known. This sample is part of a study of beta chain features in type 1 diabetes. Regarding the study as a whole: PCR might show a preference for shorter templates, equally across patients and controls. There was no resolution here of whether HLA type influences TCRB rearrangement. Shorter TCRB CDR3s, moderately but significantly so, marked every one of the four CD4+ subsets in Type 1 diabetes patients.

The entirety of the isolated RNA underwent reverse transcription, so expressed TCRB transcripts were sequenced. Libraries were prepared by immunoSEQ multiplex PCR; TCRdb keeps only in-frame clonotypes and omits some of them. The sample includes 680,000 or so clones, roughly an eighth of them seen just once. Based on CD45RO/CCR7/CD25/CD127/CD95/CD27, CD4+ regulatory, stem cell-like memory, naive and central memory cells were sorted. Trimming left V 0 bases short and J 9 bases short, with 15 bases between. The CDR3 runs to 13 residues. CDR1 and CDR2 (germline): GTSNPN, SVGIG (reference sequence). The chain links TRBV30 to TRBJ2-7, with D possibly TRBD1 on 6 matching bases. The sequenced sample consisted of naive CD4+ T cells from blood. The TCR sequence derives from a man aged 18 to 29 with type 1 diabetes. This CDR3 reads CAWSVRDTGGQYF. DNA for the CDR3: TGTGCCTGGAGTGTCCGGGACACGGGCGGGCAGTACTTC.